This is a list of T cell receptor beta chains from one sample in a study of blood T cell repertoires in COVID-19. Using immunoSEQ multiplex PCR, the repertoire was profiled, and TCRdb retains in-frame clones only, with some absent. The sample shows 140,000 or so clones, about four fifths of them seen only once. Sequencing was done on a sample of peripheral blood. All receptors come from a man aged 25-45 years with COVID-19, enrolled during active disease. The CDR3 runs from the conserved cysteine through the conserved F or W. The D gene is left open where the match is weak. Only some rows state a clone size, as once, few, many or a class for expanded clones.

J: TRBJ2-2; length: 15; size: -; V: TRBV5-1; D: -; DNA: TGCGCCAGCAGCGAAAAACAGGGTGAACCCGGGGAGCTGTTTTTT; CDR3: CASSEKQGEPGELFF
J: TRBJ1-2; length: 16; size: -; V: TRBV3-1/TRBV3-2; D: -; DNA: TGTGCCAGCAGCCAAAATCGACCGGACAGCTTAGGGGGCTACACCTTC; CDR3: CASSQNRPDSLGGYTF
J: TRBJ2-5; length: 15; size: -; V: TRBV19; D: TRBD2; DNA: TGTGCCAGCTCGACCCTAGCGGGAGTGGGGGAGACCCAGTACTTC; CDR3: CASSTLAGVGETQYF
J: TRBJ1-2; length: 15; size: -; V: TRBV28; D: -; DNA: TGTGCCAGCAGTTTGGTGTCCGGAGGCGGCTATGGCTACACCTTC; CDR3: CASSLVSGGGYGYTF
J: TRBJ2-3; length: 14; size: -; V: TRBV27; D: -; DNA: TGTGCCAGCAAATCAGGGGGGTACACAGATACGCAGTATTTT; CDR3: CASKSGGYTDTQYF
J: TRBJ2-7; length: 15; size: -; V: TRBV7-2; D: -; DNA: TGTGCCAGCAGCCTAGCTCGGGACATCGGCTACGAGCAGTACTTC; CDR3: CASSLARDIGYEQYF
J: TRBJ1-3; length: 18; size: once; V: TRBV18; D: -; DNA: TGTGCCAGCTCATCGACCCCTCAGGGATTTGGGGCTGGAAACACCATATATTTT; CDR3: CASSSTPQGFGAGNTIYF
J: TRBJ2-7; length: 15; size: -; V: TRBV7-9; D: TRBD2; DNA: TGTGCCAGCAGCCGAGGCGGGGGGAGCTCCTACGAGCAGTACTTC; CDR3: CASSRGGGSSYEQYF
J: TRBJ2-3; length: 17; size: -; V: TRBV2; D: TRBD2; DNA: TGTGCCAGCAGTGAATCGGCTAGCGGGAGGGGCACAGATACGCAGTATTTT; CDR3: CASSESASGRGTDTQYF
J: TRBJ2-7; length: 15; size: once; V: TRBV24-1; D: TRBD2; DNA: TGTGCCACCAGTTCCGGGACTAGCGGGATCTACGAGCAGTACTTC; CDR3: CATSSGTSGIYEQYF
J: TRBJ1-2; length: 11; size: few; V: TRBV28; D: -; DNA: TGTGCCAGCAGTTCATACTATGGCTACACCTTC; CDR3: CASSSYYGYTF
J: TRBJ1-1; length: 12; size: -; V: TRBV28; D: -; DNA: TGTGCCAGCATTCGGACGGGGACTGAAGCTTTCTTT; CDR3: CASIRTGTEAFF
J: TRBJ1-1; length: 15; size: once; V: TRBV28; D: TRBD1; DNA: TGTGCCAGCAGAGGGACAGGGGATTTGAAAACTGAAGCTTTCTTT; CDR3: CASRGTGDLKTEAFF
J: TRBJ2-7; length: 15; size: -; V: TRBV7-6; D: TRBD1; DNA: TGTGCCAGCAGCTTAGAATCGGGACAGGGATACGAGCAGTACTTC; CDR3: CASSLESGQGYEQYF
J: TRBJ2-5; length: 17; size: -; V: TRBV7-2; D: TRBD2; DNA: TGTGCCAGCAGCTTAGCTTCGACTAGCGGGTACGGGAAGACCCAGTACTTC; CDR3: CASSLASTSGYGKTQYF
J: TRBJ2-7; length: 14; size: -; V: TRBV25-1; D: -; DNA: TGTGCCAGCAGTGAATTCAGACGGCGGGGCGAGCAGTACTTC; CDR3: CASSEFRRRGEQYF
J: TRBJ1-1; length: 15; size: -; V: TRBV4-1; D: -; DNA: TGCGCCAGCAGCCGTGAAGGGAGTCTAGGCACTGAAGCTTTCTTT; CDR3: CASSREGSLGTEAFF
J: TRBJ1-5; length: 15; size: -; V: TRBV28; D: TRBD1; DNA: TGTGCCAGCAGTTTTCCCGGGACAGGGCATCAGCCCCAGCATTTT; CDR3: CASSFPGTGHQPQHF
J: TRBJ2-2; length: 15; size: -; V: TRBV4-1; D: TRBD2; DNA: TGCGCCAGCAGCCAAGCGGGACTAATGACCGGGGAGCTGTTTTTT; CDR3: CASSQAGLMTGELFF
J: TRBJ2-7; length: 15; size: -; V: TRBV10-1; D: TRBD2; DNA: TGCGCCAGCAGTGATTGGACTAGTCCTTCCTACGAGCAGTACTTC; CDR3: CASSDWTSPSYEQYF
J: TRBJ2-2; length: 14; size: -; V: TRBV19; D: -; DNA: TGTGCCAGTACTCAATTAGGGGGTCAGGGGGAGCTGTTTTTT; CDR3: CASTQLGGQGELFF
J: TRBJ1-6; length: 15; size: -; V: TRBV29-1; D: TRBD1; DNA: TGCAGCGTGATCGACAGGGGGGATTATAATTCACCCCTCCACTTT; CDR3: CSVIDRGDYNSPLHF
J: TRBJ1-1; length: 12; size: -; V: TRBV27; D: TRBD1; DNA: TGTGCCAGCAGTACAGGGGGCACTGAAGCTTTCTTT; CDR3: CASSTGGTEAFF
J: TRBJ2-7; length: 13; size: few; V: TRBV29-1; D: TRBD2; DNA: TGCAGCGTGCAGACTAGCGGGAGTTCCGAGCAGTACTTC; CDR3: CSVQTSGSSEQYF
J: TRBJ2-7; length: 16; size: few; V: TRBV7-2; D: TRBD2; DNA: TGTGCCAGCAGGCGCGTAACCGGGACTAGAGCCAACGAGCAGTACTTC; CDR3: CASRRVTGTRANEQYF
J: TRBJ2-7; length: 11; size: -; V: TRBV10-3; D: -; DNA: TGTGCCATCAGTGACAACTGGGAGCAGTACTTC; CDR3: CAISDNWEQYF
J: TRBJ1-1; length: 12; size: -; V: TRBV29-1; D: TRBD1; DNA: TGCAGCGTGGGACAGGGGGCAACCGAAGCTTTCTTT; CDR3: CSVGQGATEAFF
J: TRBJ2-1; length: 14; size: -; V: TRBV3-1/TRBV3-2; D: TRBD2; DNA: TGTGCCAGCAGCCTCCGACTAGCGGCCAATGAGCAGTTCTTC; CDR3: CASSLRLAANEQFF
J: TRBJ2-3; length: 16; size: few; V: TRBV19; D: TRBD2; DNA: TGTGCCAGTAGCTTGGGGGGACTAGCGGGAGCCGATACGCAGTATTTT; CDR3: CASSLGGLAGADTQYF
J: TRBJ1-5; length: 15; size: -; V: TRBV5-6; D: -; DNA: TGTGCCAGCAGCTTGCAAGCGGGCCCCAATCAGCCCCAGCATTTT; CDR3: CASSLQAGPNQPQHF
J: TRBJ2-1; length: 13; size: -; V: TRBV5-1; D: -; DNA: TGCGCCAGCAGCTTAAACAGGGTAGGTGAGCAGTTCTTC; CDR3: CASSLNRVGEQFF
J: TRBJ2-5; length: 16; size: -; V: TRBV19; D: -; DNA: TGTGCCAGTAGTTCCCCGCTTAGGACAGCTCAAGAGACCCAGTACTTC; CDR3: CASSSPLRTAQETQYF
J: TRBJ1-5; length: 13; size: -; V: TRBV6-5; D: TRBD1; DNA: TGTGCCAGCAGGGGGACAGCAAATCAGCCCCAGCATTTT; CDR3: CASRGTANQPQHF
J: TRBJ2-3; length: 15; size: -; V: TRBV6-5; D: -; DNA: TGTGCCAGCAGTTACTCGAGCCCCCCCGCGGATACGCAGTATTTT; CDR3: CASSYSSPPADTQYF
J: TRBJ2-1; length: 15; size: -; V: TRBV19; D: TRBD2; DNA: TGTGCCAGTAGTCGACTAGCGGGGTCCTACAATGAGCAGTTCTTC; CDR3: CASSRLAGSYNEQFF
J: TRBJ2-3; length: 15; size: -; V: TRBV9; D: TRBD1; DNA: TGTGCCAGCAGCGTAGGTAACAGGGGCGGGGATACGCAGTATTTT; CDR3: CASSVGNRGGDTQYF
J: TRBJ2-3; length: 16; size: -; V: TRBV9; D: TRBD2; DNA: TGTGCCAGCAGCCCTTCGACTAGCGGGAGTACAGATACGCAGTATTTT; CDR3: CASSPSTSGSTDTQYF
J: TRBJ2-7; length: 13; size: -; V: TRBV7-8; D: -; DNA: TGTGCCAGCAGCCTCGGTCCACCCTACGAGCAGTACTTC; CDR3: CASSLGPPYEQYF
J: TRBJ1-2; length: 12; size: -; V: TRBV27; D: TRBD1; DNA: TGTGCCAGCAGGCAGGGGGCGGGAGGCTACACCTTC; CDR3: CASRQGAGGYTF
J: TRBJ1-1; length: 14; size: -; V: TRBV27; D: -; DNA: TGTGCCAGCAGCGCAGCGGGAGTGAACACTGAAGCTTTCTTT; CDR3: CASSAAGVNTEAFF
J: TRBJ2-1; length: 13; size: -; V: TRBV11-2; D: -; DNA: TGTGCCAGCAGCTTGTCCATAGGGGATGAGCAGTTCTTC; CDR3: CASSLSIGDEQFF
J: TRBJ1-6; length: 15; size: -; V: TRBV18; D: TRBD1; DNA: TGTGCCAGCTCACCGCAGGGGGGTGGCGATTCACCCCTCCACTTT; CDR3: CASSPQGGGDSPLHF
J: TRBJ1-5; length: 13; size: -; V: TRBV2; D: -; DNA: TGTGCCAGCAGCTCTAGTAGGAATCAGCCCCAGCATTTT; CDR3: CASSSSRNQPQHF
J: TRBJ2-5; length: 14; size: -; V: TRBV7-2; D: -; DNA: TGTGCCAGCAGCTTATTCGGACTCCAAGAGACCCAGTACTTC; CDR3: CASSLFGLQETQYF
J: TRBJ1-6; length: 14; size: -; V: TRBV28; D: -; DNA: TGTGCCAGCAGTCCTCGAAGCGAGAATTCACCCCTCCACTTT; CDR3: CASSPRSENSPLHF
J: TRBJ2-1; length: 15; size: -; V: TRBV2; D: -; DNA: TGTGCCAGCTCAAGTGCGGGTCCCCGGCTCGATGAGCAGTTCTTC; CDR3: CASSSAGPRLDEQFF
J: TRBJ1-1; length: 13; size: -; V: TRBV18; D: -; DNA: TGTGCCAGCTCACCGGACAAGAACACTGAAGCTTTCTTT; CDR3: CASSPDKNTEAFF
J: TRBJ1-4; length: 16; size: -; V: TRBV6-1; D: TRBD1; DNA: TGTGCCAGCAGTGCCGGAAAACAGGGGAATATTGAAAAACTGTTTTTT; CDR3: CASSAGKQGNIEKLFF
J: TRBJ2-7; length: 11; size: -; V: TRBV30; D: TRBD2; DNA: TGTGCCGGCCACCGGGAGGGCGAGCAGTACTTC; CDR3: CAGHREGEQYF
J: TRBJ1-2; length: 12; size: -; V: TRBV7-9; D: -; DNA: TGTGCCAGCAGCCCGATACGAGGTGGCTACACCTTC; CDR3: CASSPIRGGYTF
J: TRBJ2-4; length: 15; size: -; V: TRBV6-4; D: TRBD1; DNA: TGTGCCAGCAGTGATACTGGGACAGGGCAAAACATTCAGTACTTC; CDR3: CASSDTGTGQNIQYF
J: TRBJ2-5; length: 14; size: -; V: TRBV24-1; D: TRBD2; DNA: TGTGCCACCAGTGATCCCGGGAGGGGAGAGACCCAGTACTTC; CDR3: CATSDPGRGETQYF
J: TRBJ2-1; length: 11; size: -; V: TRBV20-1; D: -; DNA: TGCAGTGCTAGAGATAGTATTGAGCAGTTCTTC; CDR3: CSARDSIEQFF